These T cell receptor beta chains were read from a single sample in a study of Graves' ophthalmopathy and Graves' hyperthyroidism. MiXCR, applied by TCRdb to the multiplex PCR reads, yields one record per CDR3 protein. The sample carries some 1.1 million distinct CDR3 sequences, around a third recorded once. Material: peripheral blood or thyroid tissue (not recorded which). These receptors were obtained from an adult man with Graves' hyperthyroidism. Each CDR3 is given with its conserved first and last residue. The D gene is left open where the match is weak. Expanded clones are given a class, and other clones once, few, many or no size at all.

j_gene,abundance,v_gene,d_gene,CDR3nt,CDR3aa
TRBJ1-5,many,TRBV9,.,TGTGCCAGCAGCCCAGAGGAGGGGGGCGTTCCCCAGCATTTT,CASSPEEGGVPQHF
TRBJ2-7,.,TRBV5-4,.,TGTGCCAGCAGCTTGGGGCAGGGAAAGGTCTACGAGCAGTACTTC,CASSLGQGKVYEQYF
TRBJ1-6,.,TRBV24-1,TRBD1,TGTGCCACCAGTGATTGGACAGGACATAATTCACCCCTCCACTTT,CATSDWTGHNSPLHF
TRBJ1-2,.,TRBV15,.,TGTGCCACCAGCAGCCAACGACACGGCTCCTATGGCTACACCTTC,CATSSQRHGSYGYTF
TRBJ1-4,few,TRBV2,.,TGTGCCAGCAGTGAAGCGGAAAAACTGTTTTTT,CASSEAEKLFF
TRBJ1-5,once,TRBV10-3,TRBD1,TGTGCCAGCTCACCGACAGGGAGTGGGCCCCAGCATTTT,CASSPTGSGPQHF
TRBJ2-7,few,TRBV12-3/TRBV12-4,.,TGTGCCAGCAGCCCCCGACGGAACTCCTACGAGCAGTACTTC,CASSPRRNSYEQYF
TRBJ2-7,many,TRBV15,.,TGTGCCACCAGCAGAGATATGGCAGGGGAGGACGAGCAGTACTTC,CATSRDMAGEDEQYF
TRBJ2-7,.,TRBV3-1,.,TGTGCCAGCAGCCCTCAGGGTCAGGAGTTCGAGCAGTACTTC,CASSPQGQEFEQYF
TRBJ2-5,.,TRBV6-6,TRBD1,TGTGCCAGCAGCATGCAGGGGGTAGCAGAGACCCAGTACTTC,CASSMQGVAETQYF
TRBJ1-3,.,TRBV19,.,TGTGCCACCGACGGATACTCTGGAAACACCATATATTTT,CATDGYSGNTIYF
TRBJ2-7,.,TRBV4-2,.,TGTGCCAGCAGCCATGTCGGGCAGAGCTCCTACGAGCAGTACTTC,CASSHVGQSSYEQYF
TRBJ2-5,many,TRBV4-1,.,TGCGCCAGCAGCTTCCAAGGGGCAGAGACCCAGTACTTC,CASSFQGAETQYF
TRBJ2-5,.,TRBV25-1,.,TGTGCCAGCAGTTATAACTCTGGGGCCCCCGTGGAGACCCAGTACTTC,CASSYNSGAPVETQYF
TRBJ2-5,.,TRBV7-2,.,TGTGCCAGCAGCTTATTCGTGGCCCAAGAGACCCAGTACTTC,CASSLFVAQETQYF
TRBJ1-5,.,TRBV24-1,TRBD1,TGTGCCACCAGTGAGACCGGGACAGGGGATCAGCCCCAGCATTTT,CATSETGTGDQPQHF
TRBJ1-1,.,TRBV20-1,.,TGCAGTGCTAGAGTGTACAGTTACACTGAAGCTTTCTTT,CSARVYSYTEAFF
TRBJ1-2,many,TRBV14,.,TGTGCCAGCAGCCAGGAATACAGAGGTGGCTACACCTTC,CASSQEYRGGYTF
TRBJ2-5,.,TRBV7-9,.,TGTGCCAGCAGCTTAAGCGGGACAGCTAAAGAGACCCAGTACTTC,CASSLSGTAKETQYF
TRBJ1-5,.,TRBV19,TRBD1,TGTGCCAGTACCAGAACAGGGGTGAGCAATCAGCCCCAGCATTTT,CASTRTGVSNQPQHF